Detailed here is one T cell receptor beta chain. Its target is unknown. This record comes from a study of T cells in Graves' hyperthyroidism and ophthalmopathy. General study results and limits: Ophthalmopathy could be told apart from stable hyperthyroidism with a 13 V-J model.

Amplified TCR beta CDR3 regions came from RNA transcripts. With the HTBI primer set, the TCR CDR3 went through a first round of RT-PCR. TCRdb reprocessed the multiplex PCR reads with MiXCR, giving one entry per CDR3 protein. Found here are 300,000 to 450,000 distinct CDR3 sequences, about 14% of them singletons; the top ten hold 11%. This CDR3 has 15 residues. The V segment lost 3 bases and the J segment 8 bases; nucleotides outside the gene matches: 10. Germline V gives CDR1 WSHSY, CDR2 SAAADI. The source of this sequence is a woman aged 60-70 years with Graves' hyperthyroidism. Sequencing used blood. This chain uses TRBV10-2 with TRBJ2-1; 7 nucleotides line up with TRBD2. DNA for the CDR3: TGCGCCAGCAGTGATGGGACTACCGGGGTGGATGAGCAGTTCTTC. Its translation is CASSDGTTGVDEQFF.